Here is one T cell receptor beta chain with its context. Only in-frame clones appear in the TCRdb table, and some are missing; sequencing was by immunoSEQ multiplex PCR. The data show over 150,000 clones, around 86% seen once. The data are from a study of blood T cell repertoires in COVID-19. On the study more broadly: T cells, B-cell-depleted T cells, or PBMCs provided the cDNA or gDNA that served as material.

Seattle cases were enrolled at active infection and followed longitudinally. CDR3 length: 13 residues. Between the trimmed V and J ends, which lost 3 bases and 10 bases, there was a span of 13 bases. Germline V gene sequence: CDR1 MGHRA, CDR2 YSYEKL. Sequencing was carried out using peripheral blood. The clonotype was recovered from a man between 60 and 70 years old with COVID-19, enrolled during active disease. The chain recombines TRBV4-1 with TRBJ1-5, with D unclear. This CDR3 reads CASSHQDSSPQHF. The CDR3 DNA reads TGCGCCAGCAGCCATCAAGACTCCAGCCCCCAGCATTTT.